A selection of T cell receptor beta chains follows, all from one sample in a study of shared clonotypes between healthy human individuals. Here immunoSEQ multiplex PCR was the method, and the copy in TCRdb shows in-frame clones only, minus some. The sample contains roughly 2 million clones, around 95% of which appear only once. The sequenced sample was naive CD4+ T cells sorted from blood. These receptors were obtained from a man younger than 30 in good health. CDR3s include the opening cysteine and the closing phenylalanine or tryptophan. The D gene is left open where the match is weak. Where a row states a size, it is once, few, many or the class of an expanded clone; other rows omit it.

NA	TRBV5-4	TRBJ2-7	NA	TGTGCCAGCAGTTACGTGGGCGCGGGTCGGCCTAGGGATGAGCAGTACTTC	CASSYVGAGRPRDEQYF
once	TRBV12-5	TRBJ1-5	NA	TGTGCTAGTGGTTTGGGGGGACCGAGGAGTCAGCCCCAGCATTTT	CASGLGGPRSQPQHF
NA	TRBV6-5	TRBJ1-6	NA	TGTGCCAGCAGTTACGGTAGTTTGGGGGTGGCACCCCTCCACTTT	CASSYGSLGVAPLHF
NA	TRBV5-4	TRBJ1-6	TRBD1	TGTGCCAGCAGCTTCGACAGGGTAGGTTCACCCCTCCACTTT	CASSFDRVGSPLHF
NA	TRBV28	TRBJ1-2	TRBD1	TGTGCCAGCACCCCAGGAGGCAGGGGGCGAGGCTACACCTTC	CASTPGGRGRGYTF
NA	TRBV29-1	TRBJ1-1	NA	TGCAGCCCCTCCTTTGGCACTGAAGCTTTCTTT	CSPSFGTEAFF
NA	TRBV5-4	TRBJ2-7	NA	TGTGCCAGCAGCCTACAGGGTTACGAGCAGTACTTC	CASSLQGYEQYF
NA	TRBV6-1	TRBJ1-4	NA	TGTGCCAGCAGTGCGGGGGGTGAAAAACTGTTTTTT	CASSAGGEKLFF
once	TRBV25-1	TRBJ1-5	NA	TGTGCCAGCTCACGGCAAGGAACCCAGCCCCAGCATTTT	CASSRQGTQPQHF
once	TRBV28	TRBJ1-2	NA	TGTGCCAGCAGTTTCTCCTCACAGGGTAGTCGGGGCTACACCTTC	CASSFSSQGSRGYTF
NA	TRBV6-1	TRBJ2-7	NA	TGTGCCACCGGGGACGGCTTCTACGAGCAGTACTTC	CATGDGFYEQYF
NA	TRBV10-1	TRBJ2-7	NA	TGCGCCAGCAGTGAGTCCACACCGGGTAGCTCCGGCGAGCAGTACTTC	CASSESTPGSSGEQYF
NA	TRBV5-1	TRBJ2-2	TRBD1	TGCGCCAGCAGCTTGGTTAACAGGGGTTACACCGGGGAGCTGTTTTTT	CASSLVNRGYTGELFF
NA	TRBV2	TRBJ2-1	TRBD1	TGTGCCAGCAGTAGGGACAGGGGTTCCTACAATGAGCAGTTCTTC	CASSRDRGSYNEQFF
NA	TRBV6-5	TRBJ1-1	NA	TGTGCCAGCAGTCGGGTCTACACTGAAGCTTTCTTT	CASSRVYTEAFF
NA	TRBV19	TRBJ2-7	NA	TGTGCCAGTAGTATCGCCGGGACTCCATACGAGCAGTACTTC	CASSIAGTPYEQYF
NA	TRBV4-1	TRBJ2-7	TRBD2	TGCGCCAGCAGCCAAGCTACTAGCGACACGCTCTCCTACGAGCAGTACTTC	CASSQATSDTLSYEQYF
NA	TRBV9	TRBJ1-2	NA	TGTGCCAGCAGCGTAGACATGGACGGATATGGCTACACCTTC	CASSVDMDGYGYTF
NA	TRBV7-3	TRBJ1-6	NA	TGTGCCAGCAGCCCTCGGGGAGGGGCATATAATTCACCCCTCCACTTT	CASSPRGGAYNSPLHF
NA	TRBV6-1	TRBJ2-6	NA	TGTGCCAGCAGTGAGTCAGGGACTGGGGCCAACGTCCTGACTTTC	CASSESGTGANVLTF
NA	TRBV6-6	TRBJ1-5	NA	TGTGCCAGCAGTTACTCCGCCCAGCCCCAGCATTTT	CASSYSAQPQHF
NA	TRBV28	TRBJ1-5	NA	TGTGCCAGCAGTGAGAGGTTGGGCTTAAGCAATCAGCCCCAGCATTTT	CASSERLGLSNQPQHF
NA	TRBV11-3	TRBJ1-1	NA	TGTGCCAGCAGCTGGGACGGTTCGAACACTGAAGCTTTCTTT	CASSWDGSNTEAFF
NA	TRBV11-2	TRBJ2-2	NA	TGTGCCAGCAGCCCCCTAACCGGGGAGCTGTTTTTT	CASSPLTGELFF
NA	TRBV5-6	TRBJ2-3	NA	TGTGCCAGCAGCTTAACGGGGGTGGCAGATACGCAGTATTTT	CASSLTGVADTQYF
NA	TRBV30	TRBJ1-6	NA	TGTGCCTGGGGACAGATCGATTCACCCCTCCACTTT	CAWGQIDSPLHF
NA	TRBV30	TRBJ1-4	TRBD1	TGTGCCTGGAGTGAGGACAGGGGCTGGAGTGAAAAACTGTTTTTT	CAWSEDRGWSEKLFF
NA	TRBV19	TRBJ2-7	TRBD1	TGTGCCAGTAGCCCCGGGACAGGGGTTAAAGAGCAGTACTTC	CASSPGTGVKEQYF
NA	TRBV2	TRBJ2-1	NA	TGTGCCAGCACCAAGCGGGCTAGCTATCCCTTAAGAACCTACAATGAGCAGTTCTTC	CASTKRASYPLRTYNEQFF
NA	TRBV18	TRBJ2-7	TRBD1	TGTGCCAGCTCACCTGTGGACAGGGGGCGATACGAGCAGTACTTC	CASSPVDRGRYEQYF
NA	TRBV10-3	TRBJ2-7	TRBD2	TGTGCCATCAGTGAGTCCAACTCAAAACCGGGACTAGCGGGGATCCGCCCCTACGAGCAGTACTTC	CAISESNSKPGLAGIRPYEQYF
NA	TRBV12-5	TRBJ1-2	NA	TGTGCTAGTGGTTTGGATCCCGGGACAAGCTATGGCTACACCTTC	CASGLDPGTSYGYTF
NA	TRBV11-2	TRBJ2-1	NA	TGTGCCAGCAGCTTAGGTCCCCTAGATCGGTACAATGAGCAGTTCTTC	CASSLGPLDRYNEQFF
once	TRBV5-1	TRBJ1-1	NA	TGCGCCAGCAGCGCGTCCAGGTGGGGGCAAGGGGACACTGAAGCTTTCTTT	CASSASRWGQGDTEAFF
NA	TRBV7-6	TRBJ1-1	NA	TGTGCCAGCAGCTCTAGCTGGGGAGGAGAAGCTTTCTTT	CASSSSWGGEAFF
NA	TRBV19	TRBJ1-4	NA	TGTGCCAGTAGTCTCGGGAGAAGTGAAAAACTGTTTTTT	CASSLGRSEKLFF
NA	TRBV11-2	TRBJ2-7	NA	TGTGCCAGCAGCTTAGAAGTTGTTTCCTACGAGCAGTACTTC	CASSLEVVSYEQYF
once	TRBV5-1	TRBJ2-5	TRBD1	TGCGCCAGCAGCTTAAGACAGGGGGAGACCCAGTACTTC	CASSLRQGETQYF
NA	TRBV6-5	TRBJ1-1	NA	TGTGCCAGCAGTTACTCCAAGGCTTCAAACACTGAAGCTTTCTTT	CASSYSKASNTEAFF
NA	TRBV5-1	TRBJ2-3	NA	TGCGCCAGCAGCCAGCTACAGTCAGATACGCAGTATTTT	CASSQLQSDTQYF